One sample yielded the 30 T cell receptor beta chains listed below, sequenced in a study of blood T cell repertoires in COVID-19. The data were produced by immunoSEQ multiplex PCR, yet TCRdb's version contains in-frame clones alone and is incomplete. The sample lists over 60,000 clones; roughly 89% were seen once. The sequenced material came from peripheral blood. The receptors derive from a man older than 75 with acute or convalescent COVID-19.

This chain uses TRBV5-4 with TRBJ2-7, with 8 bases fitting TRBD2. V was clipped by 1 base and J by 3 bases; unmatched bases: 6. The CDR3 is made up of 15 amino acids. From germline, CDR1 is SGHNT and CDR2 YYREEE (reference sequence). The CDR3 loop is CASSLPGAGGYEQYF. The CDR3 region has the DNA TGTGCCAGCAGCTTGCCGGGGGCGGGGGGCTACGAGCAGTACTTC.

V and J are TRBV5-1 and TRBJ1-1; no definite D call. V dropped 0 bases and J dropped 4 bases, with 13 bases sitting between them. Germline V CDR1 and CDR2: SGHRS, YFSETQ. CDR3 size: 15 residues. The CDR3 DNA sequence: TGCGCCAGCAGCTTGGCCGGCGGGGTGAGCACTGAAGCTTTCTTT. It translates to CASSLAGGVSTEAFF.

This rearrangement joins TRBV18 to TRBJ1-2; D possibly corresponds to TRBD1 (5 bases). V was cut by 2 bases and J by 5 bases, with 15 bases left in between. Germline V lookup: CDR1 KGHSH, CDR2 LQKENI. This CDR3 has 15 amino acids. The CDR3 reads CASSPGSAQEYGYTF. CDR3 DNA sequence: TGTGCCAGCTCACCAGGGTCCGCACAGGAGTATGGCTACACCTTC. The full variable domain, rest sourced from reference TRBV18 and TRBJ1-2, is NAGVMQNPRHLVRRRGQEARLRCSPMKGHSHVYWYRQLPEEGLKFMVYLQKENIIDESGMPKERFSAEFPKEGPSILRIQQVVRGDSAAYFCASSPGSAQEYGYTFGSGTRLTVV.

V usage is TRBV9 and J usage is TRBJ1-2, with 7 bases fitting TRBD1. Germline CDR1 is SGDLS and CDR2 is YYNGEE. The CDR3 sequence is 11 residues long. J lost 8 bases, V lost 3 bases, and 1 base had no gene match. Written as DNA, the CDR3 is TGTGCCAGCAGCGGACAGGGCGGCTACACCTTC. Amino acids: CASSGQGGYTF.

The V call is TRBV12-3 or TRBV12-4, the J call TRBJ2-5, with TRBD2 identical over 7 bases. With 4 bases clipped from V and 5 bases from J, the junction kept 4 bases outside the gene matches. The CDR3 spans 13 residues. In DNA form, the CDR3 reads TGTGCCAGCAGTTGGGGGGGTCGGGAGACCCAGTACTTC. Translation: CASSWGGRETQYF.

The chain is built from TRBV3-1 (or the pseudogene TRBV3-2) and TRBJ2-2; TRBD1 matches 7 bases. V was pared by 4 bases and J by 2 bases, with 1 base of the junction left unmatched. The CDR3 covers 14 residues. Germline V gives CDR1 LGHDT, CDR2 YNNKEL (reference sequence). The CDR3 DNA is TGTGCCAGCAGCCGACAGGGTAACACCGGGGAGCTGTTTTTT. Its translation is CASSRQGNTGELFF.

V is TRBV2 and J is TRBJ1-5; D perhaps matches TRBD1 (5 bases). This CDR3 comprises 13 residues. The V end lost 6 bases, the J end lost 7 bases, and 13 bases lay between the germline ends. From germline, CDR1 is SNHLY and CDR2 FYNNEI. This CDR3 reads CASRGGSRQPQHF. CDR3 coding DNA: TGTGCCAGCAGGGGGGGGAGTCGGCAGCCCCAGCATTTT.

The chain joins TRBV14 to TRBJ1-2; D gene unclear. CDR1 and CDR2 from the germline V gene are SGHDN and FVKESK. V lost 4 bases to trimming and J lost 5 bases, with 17 bases between them. The CDR3 contains 15 residues. This CDR3 reads CASSPVDMEPYGYTF. CDR3 nucleotides: TGTGCCAGCAGCCCAGTAGACATGGAACCGTATGGCTACACCTTC.

This clone was counted a few times. The V gene is TRBV6-5, the J gene TRBJ2-3; 9 nucleotides align to TRBD1. V lost 6 bases and J lost 3; bases outside the gene matches: 7. Germline CDR1 reads MNHEY; CDR2 reads SVGAGI. The CDR3 consists of 15 residues. CDR3 amino acids: CASSRDRDRTDTQYF. The CDR3 DNA sequence: TGTGCCAGCAGCAGGGACAGGGATCGGACAGATACGCAGTATTTT.

This chain connects TRBV29-1 to TRBJ1-2; 7 bases line up with TRBD1. The germline gives CDR1 SQVTM, CDR2 ANQGSEA. The CDR3 has 13 amino acids. V dropped 3 bases and J dropped 8; count of bases not matched to a gene: 9. CDR3 amino acids: CSVDFLRGQGYTF. The DNA of the CDR3 is TGCAGCGTTGACTTTTTAAGGGGGCAAGGCTACACCTTC. The full variable domain, its missing parts supplied by reference TRBV29-1 and TRBJ1-2, is SAVISQKPSRDICQRGTSLTIQCQVDSQVTMMFWYRQQPGQSLTLIATANQGSEATYESGFVIDKFPISRPNLTFSTLTVSNMSPEDSSIYLCSVDFLRGQGYTFGSGTRLTVV.

The CDR3 sequence is CASSPPTGAVAKNIQYF. In DNA form, the CDR3 reads TGTGCCAGCTCACCACCGACAGGGGCGGTAGCCAAAAACATTCAGTACTTC. The V gene is TRBV18, the J gene TRBJ2-4, with 8 bases matching TRBD1. J was trimmed by 0 bases and V by 0 bases; bases with no gene match: 4. CDR1 is KGHSH and CDR2 is LQKENI in the germline V gene. This CDR3 has 17 residues.

The chain recombines TRBV6-4 with TRBJ2-7; the match to TRBD2 covers 8 bases. Germline V gene sequence: CDR1 MRHNA, CDR2 SNTAGT. V trimming: 0 bases; J trimming: 4 bases; junction bases outside the gene matches: 5. There are 15 residues in the CDR3. CDR3 nucleotides: TGTGCCAGCAGTGACTCCGGGGGGGGAGGGTACGAGCAGTACTTC. This encodes CASSDSGGGGYEQYF.

The chain employs TRBV25-1 and TRBJ1-5; 10 nucleotides match TRBD1. V lost 9 bases and J lost 4; bases outside the gene matches: 3. The CDR3 consists of 13 residues. CDR1 and CDR2 (germline): MGHDK, SYGVNS. The CDR3 is CASTGQGNQPQHF. The CDR3 DNA reads as TGTGCCAGTACGGGACAGGGGAATCAGCCCCAGCATTTT.

The chain recombines TRBV4-1 with TRBJ1-1; no clear D. Trimming took 1 base from V and 1 from J, leaving 10 bases between them. The CDR3 contains 15 residues. Germline CDR1 and CDR2: MGHRA and YSYEKL. The CDR3 spells CASSQVTGRNTEAFF. DNA of the CDR3: TGCGCCAGCAGCCAAGTGACGGGAAGGAACACTGAAGCTTTCTTT.

The chain joins TRBV20-1 to TRBJ2-1; D uncertain. The germline V and J ends were trimmed by 3 bases and 0 bases, with 15 bases remaining between them. Germline V gene lookup returns CDR1 DFQATT and CDR2 SNEGSKA (reference sequence). CDR3 size: 16 residues. The CDR3: CSASKPAPSSYNEQFF. As DNA, the CDR3 is TGCAGTGCTAGTAAGCCCGCTCCTAGCTCCTACAATGAGCAGTTCTTC.

This clone came up once. The V gene is TRBV30, the J gene TRBJ1-1; the D gene is possibly TRBD1 (6 bases). Trimming left V 3 bases short and J 0 bases short, with 14 bases between. The CDR3 covers 15 residues. Looked up from germline, CDR1 is GTSNPN and CDR2 is SVGIG (reference sequence). The CDR3 DNA sequence: TGTGCCTGGAGAGGGAGGGGGGGCTTGAACACTGAAGCTTTCTTT. This codes for CAWRGRGGLNTEAFF.

This clone showed up just once. The J gene is TRBJ2-7, the V gene TRBV5-1; no definite D call. V lost 0 bases and J lost 4, with 14 bases in between. Germline V lookup: CDR1 SGHRS, CDR2 YFSETQ. The CDR3 has 15 residues. CDR3 sequence (DNA): TGCGCCAGCAGCTTGGCCCCGGGTGTCTCGTACGAGCAGTACTTC. Amino acids: CASSLAPGVSYEQYF.

The rearrangement links TRBV19 to TRBJ2-1, with D tentatively TRBD2 (5 bases). The V and J ends lost 0 bases and 8 bases respectively, with 14 bases between them. The CDR3 sequence is 15 residues long. Per the germline V gene, CDR1 is LNHDA and CDR2 is SQIVND (reference sequence). CDR3 loop: CASSIDVTSEHEQFF. The CDR3 DNA follows: TGTGCCAGTAGTATAGATGTTACTAGTGAACATGAGCAGTTCTTC. The variable domain in full, with the rest retrieved from reference TRBV19 and TRBJ2-1, is DGGITQSPKYLFRKEGQNVTLSCEQNLNHDAMYWYRQDPGQGLRLIYYSQIVNDFQKGDIAEGYSVSREKKESFPLTVTSAQKNPTAFYLCASSIDVTSEHEQFFGPGTRLTVL.

This clone was found a few times. This chain uses TRBV4-1 with TRBJ2-7; TRBD2 is a possible D gene (6 bases). CDR1 is MGHRA, CDR2 YSYEKL, per germline. Trimming took 4 bases from V and 6 from J, leaving 19 bases between them. CDR3 length: 15 amino acids. The CDR3 nucleotides read TGCGCCAGCAGCCTAAGTCCGGGGGTAGTAGGCGAGCAGTACTTC. This translates into CASSLSPGVVGEQYF.

A few counts support this clone. The rearrangement links TRBV30 to TRBJ2-3, with 7 bases aligning to TRBD2. This CDR3 has 14 residues. CDR1 and CDR2 from the germline V gene are GTSNPN and SVGIG (reference sequence). Unmatched junction bases numbered 4, after V lost 1 base and J lost 3 bases. For the CDR3, the DNA is TGTGCCTGGAGTGGACTAGCCTGGACAGATACGCAGTATTTT. Protein sequence: CAWSGLAWTDTQYF.

The rearrangement joins TRBV28 to TRBJ1-1; D call uncertain. Trimming removed 5 bases from V and 12 bases from J, with 16 bases in between. This CDR3 comprises 12 residues. Germline V lookup: CDR1 MDHEN, CDR2 SYDVKM. Here the CDR3 reads CASSNYLPGTFF. The CDR3 nucleotides are TGTGCCAGCAGTAACTACCTACCGGGAACTTTCTTT.

This clone turned up a few times. V is TRBV19 and J is TRBJ1-2; D is ambiguous. The CDR3 has 14 amino acids. V lost 0 bases to trimming and J lost 3 bases, with 8 bases between them. Germline V lookup: CDR1 LNHDA, CDR2 SQIVND (reference sequence). CDR3 amino acids: CASSIEGGDYGYTF. The CDR3 DNA reads as TGTGCCAGTAGTATAGAAGGAGGAGACTATGGCTACACCTTC.

This clone was recorded once. The rearrangement joins TRBV5-1 to TRBJ1-1; D uncertain. This CDR3 is 15 amino acids long. Germline CDR1 is SGHRS and CDR2 is YFSETQ. The V and J ends lost 0 bases and 1 base respectively, with 10 bases between them. CDR3 amino acids: CASSLVSGSNTEAFF. The CDR3 DNA reads TGCGCCAGCAGCTTGGTTTCAGGATCGAACACTGAAGCTTTCTTT.

V and J are TRBV29-1 and TRBJ1-1; perhaps TRBD1 as D (5 bases). The CDR3 has 11 residues. Germline V CDR1 and CDR2: SQVTM, ANQGSEA. Trimming cost V 3 bases and J 4 bases, with 6 bases left between them. The CDR3 DNA sequence: TGCAGCGTTGAGGGGGGCACTGAAGCTTTCTTT. Protein sequence: CSVEGGTEAFF.

V usage is TRBV10-3 and J usage is TRBJ2-7; possible D gene TRBD1, 5 bases. This CDR3 has 16 residues. Trimming took off 0 bases at V and 2 bases at J, with 14 bases between the two ends. The germline gives CDR1 ENHRY, CDR2 SYGVKD. The CDR3 DNA is TGTGCCATCAGTGAGTCAAGGGGAAGGCCCACCTACGAGCAGTACTTC. Translation gives CAISESRGRPTYEQYF.

The V call is TRBV7-2, the J call TRBJ2-3; D may be TRBD1 (6 bases). Trimming removed 5 bases at V and 4 bases at J, with 19 bases between. The germline CDR1 and CDR2 sequences are SGHTA and FQGNSA. This CDR3 region has 16 residues. CDR3: CASSLGQPIGADTQYF. The CDR3 DNA reads TGTGCCAGCAGCCTCGGACAGCCGATAGGAGCAGATACGCAGTATTTT.

The chain couples TRBV19 to TRBJ1-4; the D is unclear. Trimming pared 6 bases from V and 3 bases from J, leaving 11 bases between. The V gene's germline CDR1 is LNHDA and CDR2 SQIVND (reference sequence). There are 14 residues in the CDR3. The CDR3 region has the DNA TGTGCCAGTAGGGCAAATCCTCCTAATGAAAAACTGTTTTTT. This encodes CASRANPPNEKLFF.

The gene calls are TRBV10-3 and TRBJ2-3, with 14 bases that match TRBD2. The CDR3 consists of 16 residues. Looked up from germline, CDR1 is ENHRY and CDR2 is SYGVKD. V dropped 8 bases and J dropped 3; count of bases not matched to a gene: 7. The DNA for the CDR3 is TGTGCCATCGGCTCCGGGACTAGCGGGAGAACAGATACGCAGTATTTT. This gives the protein CAIGSGTSGRTDTQYF.

The gene calls are TRBV2 and TRBJ1-2, with 8 bases identical to TRBD1. The V gene end was trimmed by 4 bases and the J gene end by 4 bases; junction bases not matched to a gene: 5. CDR3 length: 14 residues. The V gene's germline CDR1 is SNHLY and CDR2 FYNNEI. The DNA of the CDR3 is TGTGCCAGCAGTGGACAGGGGCCCGGCTATGGCTACACCTTC. Its translation: CASSGQGPGYGYTF.

J is TRBJ1-5 and V is TRBV10-3, with D possibly TRBD1 on 5 matching bases. Germline V CDR1 and CDR2: ENHRY, SYGVKD. V was trimmed by 2 bases and J by 9 bases, leaving 8 bases between them. The CDR3 loop spans 12 amino acids. This CDR3 reads CAISEGARPQHF. The CDR3 DNA reads TGTGCCATCAGTGAGGGGGCACGGCCCCAGCATTTT.